A selection of T cell receptor beta chains follows, all from one sample in a study of Ad26.COV2.S vaccination and SARS-CoV-2 variants. The protocol was immunoSEQ multiplex PCR, while the TCRdb copy is restricted to in-frame clones and leaves out a portion. The sample shows fewer than 900,000 clones, 89% of them seen only once. The material sequenced was peripheral blood, taken in a trial of Ad26.COV2.S vaccine versus placebo. These receptors originate from a person between 18 and 60 years old who received the Ad26.COV2.S COVID-19 vaccine or a placebo. Both conserved end residues are part of each CDR3. Each record gives: D gene, V gene, clone size, J gene, CDR3 DNA, CDR3 protein. A D gene is named only where the DNA matches it firmly. Where a row states a size, it is once, few, many or the class of an expanded clone; other rows omit it.

D gene: NA
V gene: TRBV6-4
clone size: NA
J gene: TRBJ1-1
CDR3 DNA: TGTGCCAGCAAACCCGAGGGAGGGATGGGCACTGAAGCTTTCTTT
CDR3 protein: CASKPEGGMGTEAFF

D gene: NA
V gene: TRBV5-1
clone size: once
J gene: TRBJ2-4
CDR3 DNA: TGCGCCAGCAGCCTAGGGTGGACTGCCAAAAACATTCAGTACTTC
CDR3 protein: CASSLGWTAKNIQYF

D gene: NA
V gene: TRBV19
clone size: once
J gene: TRBJ2-3
CDR3 DNA: TGTGCCAGTAGTACCAGTCAAGCAGATACGCAGTATTTT
CDR3 protein: CASSTSQADTQYF

D gene: TRBD2
V gene: TRBV24-1
clone size: NA
J gene: TRBJ2-7
CDR3 DNA: TGTGCCACCAGTGATTCTAGAGCGGGAGTGGGAGAGCAGTACTTC
CDR3 protein: CATSDSRAGVGEQYF

D gene: NA
V gene: TRBV30
clone size: NA
J gene: TRBJ1-5
CDR3 DNA: TGTGCCTGGAGTGTAGGCCCGAGCAATCAGCCCCAGCATTTT
CDR3 protein: CAWSVGPSNQPQHF

D gene: NA
V gene: TRBV19
clone size: NA
J gene: TRBJ1-5
CDR3 DNA: TGTGCCAGTAGTTGGCTTAGCGGGGTAGGAAATCAGCCCCAGCATTTT
CDR3 protein: CASSWLSGVGNQPQHF

D gene: TRBD2
V gene: TRBV4-1
clone size: many
J gene: TRBJ2-2
CDR3 DNA: TGCGCCACCCCATTCGCGGGGGAGAACACCGGGGAGCTGTTTTTT
CDR3 protein: CATPFAGENTGELFF

D gene: NA
V gene: TRBV7-2
clone size: NA
J gene: TRBJ2-7
CDR3 DNA: TGTGCCAGCAGCCCCCAACAGGGTCCCTACGAGCAGTACTTC
CDR3 protein: CASSPQQGPYEQYF

D gene: NA
V gene: TRBV5-5
clone size: NA
J gene: TRBJ2-7
CDR3 DNA: TGTGCCAGCAGCTTACCCACAGGACCCTACGAGCAGTACTTC
CDR3 protein: CASSLPTGPYEQYF

D gene: TRBD1
V gene: TRBV30
clone size: NA
J gene: TRBJ1-1
CDR3 DNA: TGTGCCTGGAGTCCAGGACAGGGGCCTTCAATGACTGAAGCTTTCTTT
CDR3 protein: CAWSPGQGPSMTEAFF